This TCR beta chain was observed in a study of T cell responses to AZD1222 COVID-19 vaccine. Assay used: immunoSEQ multiplex PCR; TCRdb lists only in-frame clones, some missing. The table lists 95,000 to 100,000 clones, approximately 91% of them singletons, with around 8.6% in the top ten. The germline gives CDR1 LGHDT, CDR2 YNNKEL (reference sequence). CDR3 length equals 20 residues. V lost 1 base, J lost 2 bases, and 12 bases stayed unmatched. Concerning this clone: What it recognizes is unknown.

Study-wide results and limits: It was only after the peak T cell response that any repertoires were sampled. Recipients of AZD1222 seropositive at baseline numbered only 5 to 7. There were mostly white British donors and more females than males, and clonal diversity was possibly underestimated.

This sequence joins TRBV3-1 (or the pseudogene TRBV3-2) and TRBJ1-6, with TRBD1 matching 9 bases. Sample: peripheral blood, taken 28 days after the second AZD1222 dose. The clonotype was recovered from an adult who received the AZD1222 COVID-19 vaccine. The CDR3 DNA reads TGTGCCAGCAGCCAAGTGGCCTCGGACAGGGGAAAGACCTATAATTCACCCCTCCACTTT. It is translated as CASSQVASDRGKTYNSPLHF.